The T cell receptor (beta chain) described here comes from a study of shared clonotypes between healthy human individuals (dated by TCRdb to 2019 to 2021). The study in broad terms: Two women and three men aged 18 to 49 years were included in the cohort. Per donor, leukapheresis produced somewhere between about 0.9 and 10 billion PBMCs. Blood TCR repertoires of a handful of healthy adults were deeply sequenced to estimate repertoire size and the extent of clonotype sharing between individuals. To increase sequencing depth and limit assay-specific biases, TCR repertoire library preparation and sequencing were carried out by different laboratories using diverse techniques.

Points on this clone: Its antigen remains unidentified. Base qualities are not recorded, but no much larger clone differs from it by a single base.

Overall results and qualifications from the work: Because the study included a small number of donors, the genetic and exposure-history diversity represented was limited. Based on pairwise subsampling, the degree of clonotype sharing among donors was expected to be affected by sequencing depth. Sampling was restricted to blood, and TCR repertoires in tissue are likely to differ from TCR repertoires in blood.

Healthy HIV-negative adults with no recently reported acute infections or vaccinations were included as donors. Every donor was a Caucasian adult living in Nashville, Tennessee, USA. In the unsorted samples, 70 million to 90 million PBMCs were counted, and genomic DNA was extracted using the QIAamp DNA Blood Mini kit. Blood was obtained by leukapheresis, after which PBMCs were separated by Ficoll-Histopaque density gradient centrifugation and cryopreserved in liquid nitrogen vapor phase. Using the deep immunoSEQ assay, TCR CDR3 regions were amplified from genomic DNA by multiplex PCR. Genomic DNA extracted from each cell subset was distributed evenly over all wells of several immunoSEQ 96-well plates, and each plate served as one replicate. Each replicate PCR for unsorted PBMC received 300 to 350 ng genomic DNA, equal to about 30,000 T cell genomes. Ten immunoSEQ deep assay plates were used to sequence the unsorted PBMC genomic DNA. The purified libraries were quantified using a Qubit 3.0 fluorometer, sized with a Bioanalyzer 2100, and then quantified again using the KAPA Library Quantification kit. Each immunoSEQ 96-well plate was sequenced on its own single-read 150-cycle Illumina NextSeq 550 flow cell. Per the source publication's procedure: Because the immunoSEQ output included only junctional sequences and no quality scores, the filtering could not be the same as the filtering used for full-length reads. To assign V/J genes and CDR3, sequences were annotated using PyIR, a Python wrapper for IgBLAST v1.9, with IMGT germline references. Reads with weak V/J assignments (E-value above 1e-6), missing CDR3, stop codons, out-of-frame junctions, or ambiguous translated residues were removed. A V3J clonotype was defined by an identical inferred V gene, J gene, and CDR3 amino acid sequence. To compute the percentage overlap between repertoires, the number of shared unique clonotypes was divided by the size of the smaller repertoire. RTK rarefaction, the Chao1 estimator, and Recon v2.1 estimates of unobserved clonotypes were used to assess repertoire richness. Not all clones reach the TCRdb copy of this immuneACCESS table, which keeps in-frame sequences only. Checked studies attribute under half of the gap to unresolved V genes and leave the rest unexplained. V, J and clone size were drawn from that table, and D and trimming were deduced from the DNA. This sample holds approximately 470,000 clones; around 80% were observed only once. The top ten clones comprise approximately 12% of the sample.

CDR1 and CDR2 are read off the germline V gene as MDHEN and SYDVKM. V and J lose 5 bases and 6 bases, and a span of 23 bases separates them. The CDR3 measures 16 amino acids from cysteine to phenylalanine. The sequence is cut down to CDR3 DNA, 48 bases in frame from base 1. This TCR came from a middle-aged woman in good health. Some clones in this sample may be carry-over from other donors' samples. The sequence links TRBV28 to TRBJ2-7; the D gene is perhaps TRBD1, from 5 matching bases. The sequenced sample was PBMCs. The CDR3 is CASSPPDSVERGEQYF. The DNA sequence is given as TGTGCCAGCAGTCCCCCCGACAGCGTCGAAAGGGGCGAGCAGTACTTC.